The 31 T cell receptor beta chains reported below all come from one sample, sequenced in a study of CD8 T cells in ankylosing spondylitis. TCRdb reprocessed the 5' RACE reads with MiXCR, giving one entry per CDR3 protein. This table holds 700,000 to 850,000 distinct CDR3 sequences, approximately 10% found once. Points from the study as a whole: Blood of patients with ankylosing spondylitis appeared to be characterized by a TCR beta motif of eight highly homologous variants.

For these TCRs, the target antigens are not known. Material: blood, either unsorted or a sorted T cell fraction (not recorded which). The receptors come from a male donor with ankylosing spondylitis.

The chain carries TRBV9 and TRBJ2-6; D is uncertain. The V end was cut by 4 bases, the J end by 0 bases, with 11 bases between. This CDR3 has 16 residues. Germline loops: CDR1 SGDLS, CDR2 YYNGEE. CDR3 protein: CASSLHSNSGANVLTF. The CDR3 DNA sequence: TGTGCCAGCAGCCTACATAGTAACTCTGGGGCCAACGTCCTGACTTTC.

This chain joins TRBV6-1 and TRBJ2-7; tentatively, D is TRBD1 or TRBD2 (6 bases each). V was shortened by 4 bases and J by 4 bases, with 17 bases between the two germline ends. CDR3 length: 15 amino acids. Germline assignment: CDR1 MNHNS and CDR2 SASEGT. The CDR3: CASSATWGARYEQYF. CDR3 bases: TGTGCCAGCAGTGCAACCTGGGGGGCTAGGTACGAGCAGTACTTC.

The J gene is TRBJ2-2, the V gene TRBV9; D is uncertain. The germline CDR1 and CDR2 sequences are SGDLS and YYNGEE. Trimming cost V 0 bases and J 0 bases, with 6 bases left between them. CDR3 size: 15 residues. In DNA, the CDR3 is TGTGCCAGCAGCGTAGACCGGCCGAACACCGGGGAGCTGTTTTTT. Its translation: CASSVDRPNTGELFF.

This clonotype was observed at least ten times. This sequence joins TRBV18 and TRBJ1-3, with D uncertain. Trimming left V 6 bases short and J 2 bases short, with 8 bases between. CDR3 length equals 13 residues. CDR1 and CDR2 (germline): KGHSH, LQKENI. Written as DNA, the CDR3 is TGTGCCAGCTCTGGGGAAACTGGAAACACCATATATTTT. Its translation: CASSGETGNTIYF.

V and J are TRBV28 and TRBJ1-2; D is unresolved. Germline CDR1 and CDR2: MDHEN and SYDVKM. Between the trimmed V and J ends, which lost 9 bases and 4 bases, there was a span of 15 bases. This CDR3 contains 13 residues. The CDR3 here is CASGRFLVYGYTF. CDR3 nucleotide sequence: TGTGCCAGTGGGAGGTTCCTTGTCTATGGCTACACCTTC.

This chain connects TRBV10-3 to TRBJ1-5; D possibly corresponds to TRBD1 (5 bases). V was cut by 0 bases and J by 5 bases, with 14 bases left in between. In germline, CDR1 is ENHRY, CDR2 SYGVKD. The CDR3 totals 16 residues. In DNA, the CDR3 is TGTGCCATCAGTGAGTCGAGGAGGGACGGAGATCAGCCCCAGCATTTT. It translates to CAISESRRDGDQPQHF.

This clonotype was observed a handful of times. The chain joins TRBV5-1 to TRBJ2-7; D is undetermined. The V end was cut by 0 bases, the J end by 0 bases, with 13 bases between. Germline V lookup: CDR1 SGHRS, CDR2 YFSETQ. This CDR3 contains 16 residues. DNA for the CDR3: TGCGCCAGCAGCTTGGCTGCGGCGACGCACTCCTACGAGCAGTACTTC. This gives the protein CASSLAAATHSYEQYF.

The rearrangement joins TRBV6-1 to TRBJ1-3; no reliable D call. Trimming removed 6 bases from V and 0 bases from J, with 9 bases in between. Looked up from germline, CDR1 is MNHNS and CDR2 is SASEGT. The CDR3 runs 14 residues. The CDR3 spells CASSTFYSGNTIYF. The CDR3 region has the DNA TGTGCCAGCAGCACCTTCTACTCTGGAAACACCATATATTTT.

V usage is TRBV9 and J usage is TRBJ1-1; unclear D gene. CDR1 and CDR2 (germline): SGDLS, YYNGEE. The CDR3 spans 15 residues. The ends were cut back, 0 bases at V and 8 bases at J, with 17 bases in the middle. The DNA for the CDR3 is TGTGCCAGCAGCGTAGCTCCCCGGACCGACCTAGAAGCTTTCTTT. Encoded protein: CASSVAPRTDLEAFF.

This clonotype was picked up many times. The chain carries TRBV7-2 and TRBJ1-3; no clear D gene. Per the germline V gene, CDR1 is SGHTA and CDR2 is FQGNSA. Trimming stripped 7 bases from V and 4 bases from J, with 17 bases between. This CDR3 region has 15 residues. In nucleotides, the CDR3 is TGTGCCAGCAATGGCGGCCTCTTGAAGGGAAACACCATATATTTT. This gives the protein CASNGGLLKGNTIYF.

This clonotype was picked up many times. The J gene is TRBJ2-2, the V gene TRBV7-2, with D possibly matching TRBD1 (6 bases). V was clipped by 3 bases and J by 4 bases, with 15 bases between them. The CDR3 length is 16 residues. Germline V gives CDR1 SGHTA, CDR2 FQGNSA. CDR3 sequence (DNA): TGTGCCAGCAGCTTTAACCAGGACAGAACCACCGGGGAGCTGTTTTTT. Protein product: CASSFNQDRTTGELFF.

The J gene is TRBJ2-7, the V gene TRBV7-2; D gene ambiguous. With 3 bases removed from V and 5 bases from J, the gap between germline ends came to 14 bases. Germline V gives CDR1 SGHTA, CDR2 FQGNSA. The CDR3 extends over 14 amino acids. The CDR3 nucleotides are TGTGCCAGCAGCTTGCGGTCAGTAAGTAACGAGCAGTACTTC. Translation gives CASSLRSVSNEQYF.

This clonotype was picked up many times. The junction differs from germline at one of its ends, possibly a read error. The chain has TRBV5-1 and TRBJ1-6; TRBD1 aligns across 9 bases. The CDR3 spans 14 residues. The V gene's germline CDR1 is SGHRS and CDR2 YFSETQ. The CDR3 sequence is CASSLTGGDSPLHF. Written as DNA, the CDR3 is TGTGCCAGCAGCCTCACAGGGGGCGATTCACCCCTCCACTTT.

This clonotype was counted a few times. One junction end disagrees with the germline gene, perhaps due to a read error. The rearrangement joins TRBV5-1 to TRBJ2-7; 7 positions match TRBD1. The CDR3 extends over 14 amino acids. Per the germline V gene, CDR1 is SGHRS and CDR2 is YFSETQ. The CDR3 coding sequence is TGCGCCAGCAGCTTGGTTGGGACAGATGGGGCGGTAACCTTC. It encodes CASSLVGTDGAVTF.

The sample holds a few counts of this clonotype. The chain is built from TRBV6-5 and TRBJ2-1, with D perhaps TRBD2 (7 bases). V was trimmed by 0 bases and J by 2 bases, leaving 17 bases between them. CDR3 length: 18 amino acids. CDR1 and CDR2 (germline): MNHEY, SVGAGI. The CDR3 reads CASSYSMGAGVPYNEQFF. The CDR3 DNA is TGTGCCAGCAGTTACTCGATGGGGGCGGGAGTTCCCTACAATGAGCAGTTCTTC.

This clonotype came up a few times. The chain recombines TRBV5-1 with TRBJ2-7; weak D call: TRBD2 (6 bases). Per germline, CDR1 SGHRS and CDR2 YFSETQ. The length of the CDR3 is 14 residues. Trimming removed 4 bases from V and 2 bases from J, with 13 bases in between. CDR3 DNA: TGCGCCAGCAGCATTGACCCGGGGGCCTACGAGCAGTACTTC. Translation gives CASSIDPGAYEQYF.

V and J are TRBV30 and TRBJ2-4; possible D gene TRBD2, 6 bases. Looked up from germline, CDR1 is GTSNPN and CDR2 is SVGIG (reference sequence). The CDR3 is 16 residues long. Trimming pared 6 bases from V and 0 bases from J, leaving 18 bases between. The CDR3 nucleotides read TGTGCCTGCGCAGCTGGGGGGTTTCTAGCCAAAAACATTCAGTACTTC. Translating gives CACAAGGFLAKNIQYF.

The chain links TRBV7-9 to TRBJ1-1; 8 bases align to TRBD1. The germline V gene encodes CDR1 SEHNR and CDR2 FQNEAQ (reference sequence). Germline trimming cut 3 bases from V and 1 base from J; bases unmatched to any gene: 7. This CDR3 is 16 amino acids long. DNA for the CDR3: TGTGCCAGCAGCTTTCGGACAGGGACAAGGAACACTGAAGCTTTCTTT. Protein product: CASSFRTGTRNTEAFF. Filled out from reference TRBV7-9 and TRBJ1-1, the complete variable domain reads DTGVSQNPRHKITKRGQNVTFRCDPISEHNRLYWYRQTLGQGPEFLTYFQNEAQLEKSRLLSDRFSAERPKGSFSTLEIQRTEQGDSAMYLCASSFRTGTRNTEAFFGQGTRLTVV.

The sample holds a few counts of this clonotype. The chain joins TRBV7-9 to TRBJ2-2; D is tentatively TRBD1 or TRBD2 (5 bases each). V lost 2 bases, J lost 5 bases, and 12 bases lay in between. From germline, CDR1 is SEHNR and CDR2 FQNEAQ (reference sequence). The CDR3 spans 15 residues. CDR3 protein: CASSLSGTGTGELFF. The CDR3 DNA reads TGTGCCAGCAGCTTATCCGGGACGGGGACCGGGGAGCTGTTTTTT.

The CDR3 bases are TGTGCCACCAGCAGAGCTGATCTCACCGGGGAGCTGTTTTTT. Residues: CATSRADLTGELFF. The chain has TRBV15 and TRBJ2-2, with D unclear. CDR1 LNHNV and CDR2 YYDKDF come from the germline V gene (reference sequence). The CDR3 consists of 14 residues. The V end lost 1 base, the J end lost 4 bases, and 7 bases lay between the germline ends. The variable domain in full, completed from reference TRBV15 and TRBJ2-2, reads DAMVIQNPRYQVTQFGKPVTLSCSQTLNHNVMYWYQQKSSQAPKLLFHYYDKDFNNEADTPDNFQSRRPNTSFCFLDIRSPGLGDTAMYLCATSRADLTGELFFGEGSRLTVL.

This clonotype occurred a few times. V gene TRBV2 combines with J gene TRBJ1-5, with 8 bases that match TRBD1. In germline, CDR1 is SNHLY, CDR2 FYNNEI. The length of the CDR3 is 15 residues. V was pared by 4 bases and J by 5 bases, with 7 bases of the junction left unmatched. CDR3 nucleotides: TGTGCCAGCAGTGTCATGCGGACAGGGCATCAGCCCCAGCATTTT. Its protein is CASSVMRTGHQPQHF.

This clonotype has ten or more counts. CDR3 DNA: TGCAGTGCTAGAGATGATCTCCGGTACACAGATACGCAGTATTTT. It yields the protein CSARDDLRYTDTQYF. This chain joins TRBV20-1 and TRBJ2-3; D not certain. V lost 0 bases and J lost 2, with 12 bases in between. CDR3 size: 15 residues. Germline lookup yields CDR1 DFQATT and CDR2 SNEGSKA (reference sequence).

The chain links TRBV7-2 to TRBJ1-4; maybe TRBD1 (5 bases). V was trimmed by 4 bases and J by 14 bases, leaving 14 bases between them. The CDR3 length is 12 residues. Germline CDR1 SGHTA, CDR2 FQGNSA. CDR3 sequence reads: CASSSGTPVLFF. The CDR3 DNA reads TGTGCCAGCAGCTCGGGGACGCCGGTTCTGTTTTTT.

V gene TRBV7-9 combines with J gene TRBJ2-5; D might be TRBD2 (6 bases). The CDR3 spans 13 residues. In germline, CDR1 is SEHNR, CDR2 FQNEAQ (reference sequence). V lost 8 bases to trimming and J lost 5 bases, with 15 bases between them. This CDR3 reads CASSIYGGETQYF. The DNA for the CDR3 is TGTGCCAGCTCGATCTACGGAGGGGAGACCCAGTACTTC. The full variable domain, in which reference TRBV7-9 and TRBJ2-5 provide the parts outside the CDR3, is DTGVSQNPRHKITKRGQNVTFRCDPISEHNRLYWYRQTLGQGPEFLTYFQNEAQLEKSRLLSDRFSAERPKGSFSTLEIQRTEQGDSAMYLCASSIYGGETQYFGPGTRLLVL.

This clonotype occurred many times. The chain has TRBV20-1 and TRBJ2-3, with TRBD2 matching over 9 bases. The CDR3 is 15 residues long. With 6 bases clipped from V and 2 bases from J, the junction kept 9 bases outside the gene matches. Germline loops: CDR1 DFQATT, CDR2 SNEGSKA (reference sequence). CDR3 coding DNA: TGCAGTGCGCCGGATAGCGGGAGTCCCACAGATACGCAGTATTTT. This encodes CSAPDSGSPTDTQYF.

This clonotype was seen more than once but under ten times. The genes are TRBV5-5 and TRBJ2-7; D may be TRBD2 (6 bases). The germline V gene encodes CDR1 SGHKS and CDR2 YYEKEE (reference sequence). The V gene lost 4 bases and the J gene lost 6 bases, with 17 bases spanning the gap. CDR3 length: 14 amino acids. CDR3 coding DNA: TGTGCCAGCAGCGCGGGGACTGTCGGATTCGAGCAGTACTTC. Translating it yields CASSAGTVGFEQYF.

At least ten counts were recorded for this clonotype. The rearrangement uses TRBV7-2 and TRBJ2-7; 9 bases match TRBD1. The CDR3 runs 14 residues. From germline, CDR1 is SGHTA and CDR2 FQGNSA. J was trimmed by 2 bases and V by 5 bases; bases with no gene match: 4. The CDR3 DNA reads as TGTGCCAGCAGCACGACAGGGGGGACCTACGAGCAGTACTTC. Residues: CASSTTGGTYEQYF.

In its sample, this clonotype was seen a few times. The V call is TRBV15, the J call TRBJ1-5; no firm D call. The CDR3 has 15 amino acids. CDR1 LNHNV and CDR2 YYDKDF come from the germline V gene (reference sequence). V shed 1 base and J shed 0 bases, with 7 bases lying between them. The CDR3 bases are TGTGCCACCAGCAGAGGCGGGGTTAGCAATCAGCCCCAGCATTTT. Translating gives CATSRGGVSNQPQHF.

The chain joins TRBV5-1 to TRBJ2-3; D uncertain. The CDR3 is 15 amino acids. V lost 0 bases and J 6 bases, leaving 14 bases between the germline ends. Germline V gene data show CDR1 as SGHRS and CDR2 as YFSETQ. The chain's CDR3 is CASSLGTGPGDTQYF. The DNA for the CDR3 is TGCGCCAGCAGCTTGGGCACCGGCCCCGGGGATACGCAGTATTTT.

The rearrangement links TRBV6-1 to TRBJ2-1; tentatively, D is TRBD1 (6 bases). This CDR3 spans 14 amino acids. V lost 1 base and J lost 6, with 10 bases in between. The germline V gene encodes CDR1 MNHNS and CDR2 SASEGT. The CDR3 nucleotides read TGTGCCAGCAGTGAAGTAGGGGGTAGCAATGAGCAGTTCTTC. This codes for CASSEVGGSNEQFF.

The CDR3 reads CASSRSSLEGYTF. CDR3 nucleotide sequence: TGTGCCAGCAGCCGAAGTTCCCTGGAAGGCTACACCTTC. V usage is TRBV3-1 and J usage is TRBJ1-2; no clear D. V was trimmed by 4 bases and J by 8 bases, leaving 14 bases between them. CDR3 length: 13 residues. The germline CDR1 and CDR2 sequences are LGHDT and YNNKEL (reference sequence).